This T cell receptor (beta chain) emerged from a study of CD8+CD57+ T cells in acquired aplastic anemia. Study summary: Average DNA yield from sorted CD4+ and CD8+ cells was around 3.2 ug. Study-level results: Significance was not reached for CD8+ Simpson's diversity between patients and controls.

Turning to this clonotype: Its antigen is unknown.

Deletions cut 0 bases from V and 5 bases from J, with 8 bases between. The germline gives CDR1 ENHRY, CDR2 SYGVKD. The CDR3 length is 15 residues. Researchers used genomic DNA as the template to profile TCR beta VDJ and CDR3. TCRdb itself ran the reads through MiXCR, one entry per CDR3 protein. The sample lists 75,000 to 80,000 distinct CDR3 sequences; roughly two thirds were seen once. An expansion of CD8+CD57+ cells by flow cytometry had been shown in patients chosen for sequencing. Severe acquired aplastic anemia affected all patients. Prior therapy had not been administered to any patient at the time of blood sampling.

The sequencing sample was made of sorted CD4+, CD8+, or CD8+CD57+ T cells (not recorded which) from PBMCs. The chain recombines TRBV10-3 with TRBJ1-6; a weak D match, TRBD1 (5 bases). The sequence derives from a human donor with aplastic anemia. The CDR3, as DNA: TGTGCCATCAGTGAGTCGCAGGGCAATAATTCACCCCTCCACTTT. It is translated as CAISESQGNNSPLHF.